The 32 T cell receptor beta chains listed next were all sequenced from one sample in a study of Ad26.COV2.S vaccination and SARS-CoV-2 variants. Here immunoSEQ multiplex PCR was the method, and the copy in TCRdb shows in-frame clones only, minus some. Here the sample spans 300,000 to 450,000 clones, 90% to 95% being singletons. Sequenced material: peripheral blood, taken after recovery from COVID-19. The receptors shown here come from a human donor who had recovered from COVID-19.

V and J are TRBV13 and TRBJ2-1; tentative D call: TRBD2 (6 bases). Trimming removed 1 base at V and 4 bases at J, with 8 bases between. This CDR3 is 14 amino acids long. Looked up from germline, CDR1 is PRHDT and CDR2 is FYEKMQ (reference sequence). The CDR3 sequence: CASSLAGTYNEQFF. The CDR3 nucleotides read TGTGCCAGCAGCTTAGCCGGGACTTACAATGAGCAGTTCTTC.

The CDR3, as DNA: TGTGCCAGCAGCGAAAGGGGCGGGACACTAGGCGATGAGCAGTTCTTC. Its protein is CASSERGGTLGDEQFF. The chain uses TRBV7-9 and TRBJ2-1; perhaps D is TRBD1 or TRBD2 (6 bases each). Between the trimmed V and J ends, which lost 5 bases and 8 bases, there was a span of 22 bases. This CDR3 is built from 16 residues. Germline V gives CDR1 SEHNR, CDR2 FQNEAQ (reference sequence).

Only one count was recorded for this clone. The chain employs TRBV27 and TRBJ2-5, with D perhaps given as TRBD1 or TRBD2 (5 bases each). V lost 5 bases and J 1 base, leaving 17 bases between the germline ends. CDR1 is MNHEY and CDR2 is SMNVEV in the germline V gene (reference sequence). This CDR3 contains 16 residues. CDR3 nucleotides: TGTGCCAGCAGTCCGCGAGGGGCCCGGATCCAAGAGACCCAGTACTTC. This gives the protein CASSPRGARIQETQYF.

Written as DNA, the CDR3 is TGTGCCAGCAGTTCACTGACAGGAGAAAATTCACCCCTCCACTTT. It yields the protein CASSSLTGENSPLHF. The rearrangement joins TRBV7-2 to TRBJ1-6; D perhaps matches TRBD1 (6 bases). The V gene lost 6 bases and the J gene lost 7 bases, with 16 bases spanning the gap. Germline CDR1 is SGHTA and CDR2 is FQGNSA. The CDR3 sequence is 15 residues long.

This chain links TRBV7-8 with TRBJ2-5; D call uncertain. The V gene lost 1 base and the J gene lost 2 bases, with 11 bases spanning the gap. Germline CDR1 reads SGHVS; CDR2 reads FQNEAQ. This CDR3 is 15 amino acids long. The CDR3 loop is CASSLVQADQETQYF. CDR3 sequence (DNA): TGTGCCAGCAGCTTAGTTCAGGCGGATCAAGAGACCCAGTACTTC.

This CDR3 is CASGETGTAMETQYF. The CDR3 DNA follows: TGTGCCAGCGGAGAAACCGGGACAGCGATGGAGACCCAGTACTTC. The rearrangement uses TRBV2 and TRBJ2-5; 7 bases agree with TRBD1. The length of the CDR3 is 15 residues. Per germline, CDR1 SNHLY and CDR2 FYNNEI. V dropped 8 bases and J dropped 5; count of bases not matched to a gene: 14.

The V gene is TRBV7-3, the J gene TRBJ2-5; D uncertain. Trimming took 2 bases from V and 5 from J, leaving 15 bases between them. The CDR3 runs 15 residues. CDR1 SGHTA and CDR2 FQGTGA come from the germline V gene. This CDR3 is CASSLAASPWETQYF. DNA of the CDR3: TGTGCCAGCAGCTTAGCCGCTAGTCCGTGGGAGACCCAGTACTTC.

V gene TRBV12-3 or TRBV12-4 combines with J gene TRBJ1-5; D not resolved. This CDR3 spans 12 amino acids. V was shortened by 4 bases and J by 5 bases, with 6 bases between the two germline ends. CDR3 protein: CASSSRDQPQHF. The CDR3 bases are TGTGCCAGCAGTTCCCGTGATCAGCCCCAGCATTTT.

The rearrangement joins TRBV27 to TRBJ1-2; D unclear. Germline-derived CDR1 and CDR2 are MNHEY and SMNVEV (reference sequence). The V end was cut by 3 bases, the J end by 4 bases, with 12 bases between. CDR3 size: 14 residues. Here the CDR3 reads CASSFAGSVYGYTF. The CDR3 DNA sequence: TGTGCCAGCAGTTTCGCGGGGTCTGTCTATGGCTACACCTTC.

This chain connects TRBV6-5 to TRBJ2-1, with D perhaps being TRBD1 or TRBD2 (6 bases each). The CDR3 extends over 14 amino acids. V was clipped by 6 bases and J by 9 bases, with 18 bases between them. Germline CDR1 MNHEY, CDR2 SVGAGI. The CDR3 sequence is CASREGGNPSEQFF. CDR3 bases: TGTGCCAGCAGGGAGGGGGGCAATCCTTCTGAGCAGTTCTTC.

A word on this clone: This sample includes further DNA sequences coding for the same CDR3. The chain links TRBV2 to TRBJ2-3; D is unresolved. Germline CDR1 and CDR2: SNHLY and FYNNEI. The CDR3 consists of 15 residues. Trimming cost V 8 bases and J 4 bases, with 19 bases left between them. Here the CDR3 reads CASLQTPLLADTQYF. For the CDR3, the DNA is TGTGCCAGCCTCCAGACACCACTATTAGCAGATACGCAGTATTTT.

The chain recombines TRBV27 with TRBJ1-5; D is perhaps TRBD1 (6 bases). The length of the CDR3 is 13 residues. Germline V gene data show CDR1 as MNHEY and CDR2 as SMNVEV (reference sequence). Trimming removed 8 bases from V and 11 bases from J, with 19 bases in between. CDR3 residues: CASPQGKKSAQHF. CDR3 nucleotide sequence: TGTGCCAGCCCCCAGGGGAAGAAATCAGCCCAGCATTTT.

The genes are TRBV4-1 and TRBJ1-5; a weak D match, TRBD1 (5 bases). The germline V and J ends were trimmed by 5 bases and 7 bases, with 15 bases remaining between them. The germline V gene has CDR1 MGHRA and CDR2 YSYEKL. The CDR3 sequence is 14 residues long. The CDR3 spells CASSATPQGQPQHF. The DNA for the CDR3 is TGCGCCAGCAGCGCAACGCCTCAGGGACAGCCCCAGCATTTT.

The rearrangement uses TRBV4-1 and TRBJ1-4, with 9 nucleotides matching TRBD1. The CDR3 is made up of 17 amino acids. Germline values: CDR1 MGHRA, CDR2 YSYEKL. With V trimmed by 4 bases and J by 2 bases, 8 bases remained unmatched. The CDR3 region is CASSPNGQGITNEKLFF. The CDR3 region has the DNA TGCGCCAGCAGCCCTAACGGACAGGGGATTACTAATGAAAAACTGTTTTTT.

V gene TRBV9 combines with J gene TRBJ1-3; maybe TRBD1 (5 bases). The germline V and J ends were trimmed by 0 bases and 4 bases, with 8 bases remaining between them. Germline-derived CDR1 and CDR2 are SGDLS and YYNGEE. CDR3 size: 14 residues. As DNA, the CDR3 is TGTGCCAGCAGCGTAGCGCAGGGAGGAAACACCATATATTTT. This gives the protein CASSVAQGGNTIYF. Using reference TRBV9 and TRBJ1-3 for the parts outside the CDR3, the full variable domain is DSGVTQTPKHLITATGQRVTLRCSPRSGDLSVYWYQQSLDQGLQFLIQYYNGEERAKGNILERFSAQQFPDLHSELNLSSLELGDSALYFCASSVAQGGNTIYFGEGSWLTVV.

The CDR3, as DNA: TGTGCCTCCTCCTACAGGGGCTCCACTGAAGCTTTCTTT. Its protein is CASSYRGSTEAFF. The gene calls are TRBV2 and TRBJ1-1, with 7 bases fitting TRBD1. From germline, CDR1 is SNHLY and CDR2 FYNNEI. The CDR3 totals 13 residues. The V gene end was trimmed by 11 bases and the J gene end by 4 bases; junction bases not matched to a gene: 10.

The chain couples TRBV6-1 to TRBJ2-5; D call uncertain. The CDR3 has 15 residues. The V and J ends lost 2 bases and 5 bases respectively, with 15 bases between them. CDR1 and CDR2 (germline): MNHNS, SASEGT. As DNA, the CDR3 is TGTGCCAGCAGTGAACTTGGTTTTCATGGGGAGACCCAGTACTTC. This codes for CASSELGFHGETQYF.

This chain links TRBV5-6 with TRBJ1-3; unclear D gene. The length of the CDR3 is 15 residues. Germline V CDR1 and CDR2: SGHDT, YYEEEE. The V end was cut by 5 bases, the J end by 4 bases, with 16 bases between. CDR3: CASSKTALWGNTIYF. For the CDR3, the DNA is TGTGCCAGCAGTAAAACAGCCTTGTGGGGAAACACCATATATTTT.

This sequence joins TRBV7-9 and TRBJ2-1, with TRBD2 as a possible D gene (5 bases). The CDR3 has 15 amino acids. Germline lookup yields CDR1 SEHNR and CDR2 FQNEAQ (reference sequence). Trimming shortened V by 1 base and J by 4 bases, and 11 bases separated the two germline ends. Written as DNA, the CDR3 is TGTGCCAGCAGCTTAGAACGGCGGGTTTACAATGAGCAGTTCTTC. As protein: CASSLERRVYNEQFF.

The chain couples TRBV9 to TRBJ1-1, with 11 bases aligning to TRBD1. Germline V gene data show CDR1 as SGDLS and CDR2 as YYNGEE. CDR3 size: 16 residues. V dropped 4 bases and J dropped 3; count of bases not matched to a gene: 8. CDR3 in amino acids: CASSQSGDRGDTEAFF. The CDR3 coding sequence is TGTGCCAGCAGCCAATCCGGGGACAGGGGGGACACTGAAGCTTTCTTT.

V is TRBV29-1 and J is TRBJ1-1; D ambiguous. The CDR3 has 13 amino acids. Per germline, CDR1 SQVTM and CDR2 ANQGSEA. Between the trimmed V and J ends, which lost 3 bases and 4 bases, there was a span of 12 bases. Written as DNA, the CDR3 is TGCAGCGTTGAGGCAGGTTGGATCACTGAAGCTTTCTTT. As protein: CSVEAGWITEAFF.

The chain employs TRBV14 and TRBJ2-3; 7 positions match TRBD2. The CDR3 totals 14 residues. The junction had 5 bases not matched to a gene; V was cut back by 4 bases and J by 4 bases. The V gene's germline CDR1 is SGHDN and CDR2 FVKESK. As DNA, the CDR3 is TGTGCCAGCAGCCGGGGGGGTTGGTCAGATACGCAGTATTTT. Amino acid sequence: CASSRGGWSDTQYF.

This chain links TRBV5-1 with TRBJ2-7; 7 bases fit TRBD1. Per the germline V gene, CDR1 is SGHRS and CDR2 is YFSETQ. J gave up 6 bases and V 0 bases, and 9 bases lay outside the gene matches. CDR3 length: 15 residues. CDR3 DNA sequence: TGCGCCAGCAGCTTGGAGACAGGGCGGTCGGGCGAGCAGTACTTC. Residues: CASSLETGRSGEQYF.

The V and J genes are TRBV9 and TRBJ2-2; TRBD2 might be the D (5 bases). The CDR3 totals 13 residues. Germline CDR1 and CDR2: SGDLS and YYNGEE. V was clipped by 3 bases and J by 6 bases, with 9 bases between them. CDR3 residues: CASSERRAGELFF. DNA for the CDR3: TGTGCCAGCAGCGAGCGGCGGGCCGGGGAGCTGTTTTTT.

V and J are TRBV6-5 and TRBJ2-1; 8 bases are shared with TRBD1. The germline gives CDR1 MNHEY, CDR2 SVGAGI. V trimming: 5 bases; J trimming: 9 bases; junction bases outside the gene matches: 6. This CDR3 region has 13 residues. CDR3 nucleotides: TGTGCCAGCAGTACTGGACAGGGTGGTGAGCAGTTCTTC. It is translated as CASSTGQGGEQFF.

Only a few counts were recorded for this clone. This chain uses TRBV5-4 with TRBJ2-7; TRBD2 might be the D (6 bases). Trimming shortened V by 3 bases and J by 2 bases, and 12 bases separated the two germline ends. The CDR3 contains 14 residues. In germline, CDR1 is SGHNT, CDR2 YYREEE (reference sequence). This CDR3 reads CASSSGTHTYEQYF. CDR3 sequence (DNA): TGTGCCAGCAGCTCCGGGACTCATACCTACGAGCAGTACTTC.

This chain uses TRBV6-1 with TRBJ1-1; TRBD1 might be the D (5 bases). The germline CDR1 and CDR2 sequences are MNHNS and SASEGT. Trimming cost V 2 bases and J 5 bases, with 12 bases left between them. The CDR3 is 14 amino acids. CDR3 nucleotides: TGTGCCAGCAGTGAATATGGGGCGAAAACTGAAGCTTTCTTT. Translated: CASSEYGAKTEAFF.

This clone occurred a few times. The CDR3 coding sequence is TGTGCCAGTAGGGACAGGAATCTCTATGGCTACACCTTC. Its translation: CASRDRNLYGYTF. The chain has TRBV19 and TRBJ1-2; the match to TRBD1 covers 7 bases. Germline CDR1 LNHDA, CDR2 SQIVND (reference sequence). The CDR3 is made up of 13 amino acids. With 6 bases clipped from V and 4 bases from J, the junction kept 5 bases outside the gene matches.

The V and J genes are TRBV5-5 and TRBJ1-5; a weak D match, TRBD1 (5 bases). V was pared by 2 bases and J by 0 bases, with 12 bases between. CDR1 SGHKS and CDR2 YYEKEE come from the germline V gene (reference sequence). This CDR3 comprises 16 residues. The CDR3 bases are TGTGCCAGCAGCTTTCGGGACTCGGTTAGCAATCAGCCCCAGCATTTT. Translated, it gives CASSFRDSVSNQPQHF.

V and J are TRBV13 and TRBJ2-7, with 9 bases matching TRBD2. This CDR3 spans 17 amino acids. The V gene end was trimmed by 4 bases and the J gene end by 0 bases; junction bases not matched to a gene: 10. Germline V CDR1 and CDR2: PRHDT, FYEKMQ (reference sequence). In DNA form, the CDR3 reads TGTGCCAGCAGCTCAACCAGCGGGGGGCACTACTCCTACGAGCAGTACTTC. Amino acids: CASSSTSGGHYSYEQYF.

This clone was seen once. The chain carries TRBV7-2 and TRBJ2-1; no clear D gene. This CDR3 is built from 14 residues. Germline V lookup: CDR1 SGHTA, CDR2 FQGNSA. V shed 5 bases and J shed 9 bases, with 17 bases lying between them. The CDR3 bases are TGTGCCAGCAGCACCCCTCGAGGCGAAGCTGAGCAGTTCTTC. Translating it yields CASSTPRGEAEQFF. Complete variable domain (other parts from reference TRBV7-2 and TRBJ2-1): GAGVSQSPSNKVTEKGKDVELRCDPISGHTALYWYRQSLGQGLEFLIYFQGNSAPDKSGLPSDRFSAERTGGSVSTLTIQRTQQEDSAVYLCASSTPRGEAEQFFGPGTRLTVL.

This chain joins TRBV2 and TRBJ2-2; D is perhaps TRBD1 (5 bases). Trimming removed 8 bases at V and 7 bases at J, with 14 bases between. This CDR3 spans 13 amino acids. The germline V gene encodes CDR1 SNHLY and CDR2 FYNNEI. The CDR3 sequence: CASSVGVVGELFF. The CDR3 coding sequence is TGTGCCAGCTCGGTAGGGGTGGTCGGGGAGCTGTTTTTT.